Listed below are T cell receptor beta chains from one sample, sequenced in a study of siplizumab effects on memory and regulatory T cells. Profiling relied on immunoSEQ multiplex PCR, and the TCRdb table lists in-frame clones only, not all of them. Of roughly 56,000 clones listed, about 97% are singletons. Sequenced input: naive CD8+ T cells sorted from blood. Every receptor here comes from a human donor in good health. CDR3s include the opening cysteine and the closing phenylalanine or tryptophan. D genes are given only for firm matches. A clone size is listed for some rows: how often the clone was seen (once, few, many), or a class if it is expanded.

CDR3: CASSTGTGETQYF; DNA: TGTGCCAGCAGTACCGGGACAGGAGAGACCCAGTACTTC; J: TRBJ2-5; size: .; D: TRBD1; V: TRBV28
CDR3: CASSLNRRGTDTQYF; DNA: TGTGCCAGCAGCTTAAACAGACGCGGCACAGATACGCAGTATTTT; J: TRBJ2-3; size: .; D: .; V: TRBV13
CDR3: CASSEAARDGYGYTF; DNA: TGTGCCAGCAGTGAAGCGGCCCGGGACGGTTATGGCTACACCTTC; J: TRBJ1-2; size: .; D: .; V: TRBV2
CDR3: CASTFDHANGYTF; DNA: TGTGCCAGCACCTTTGACCACGCCAATGGCTACACCTTC; J: TRBJ1-2; size: .; D: .; V: TRBV6-1
CDR3: CASSLDPSGSRDTQYF; DNA: TGTGCCAGCAGCTTAGACCCTAGCGGGAGTAGAGATACGCAGTATTTT; J: TRBJ2-3; size: .; D: TRBD2; V: TRBV13
CDR3: CASSEVPDNSPLHF; DNA: TGTGCCAGCAGTGAAGTACCAGATAATTCACCCCTCCACTTT; J: TRBJ1-6; size: .; D: .; V: TRBV2
CDR3: CASSLARTSVYEQYF; DNA: TGTGCCAGCAGCTTAGCGAGGACTAGCGTCTACGAGCAGTACTTC; J: TRBJ2-7; size: .; D: TRBD2; V: TRBV11-2
CDR3: CASSLNGAGLGSNEQFF; DNA: TGTGCCAGCAGCTTAAACGGGGCGGGATTGGGGAGCAATGAGCAGTTCTTC; J: TRBJ2-1; size: .; D: .; V: TRBV11-3
CDR3: CASSLEGVTEAFF; DNA: TGTGCCAGCAGCTTAGAAGGGGTCACTGAAGCTTTCTTT; J: TRBJ1-1; size: .; D: .; V: TRBV7-6
CDR3: CAAALGNEQFF; DNA: TGTGCCGCCGCCTTAGGCAATGAGCAGTTCTTC; J: TRBJ2-1; size: .; D: .; V: TRBV10-3
CDR3: CASSHREGLNTQYF; DNA: TGTGCCAGCAGCCACCGGGAGGGCCTAAATACGCAGTATTTT; J: TRBJ2-3; size: .; D: TRBD2; V: TRBV13
CDR3: CASSSGLAGGREQYF; DNA: TGTGCCAGCAGCTCTGGACTAGCGGGAGGACGAGAGCAGTACTTC; J: TRBJ2-7; size: .; D: TRBD2; V: TRBV13
CDR3: CASSYGAGGDNEQFF; DNA: TGTGCCAGCAGTTACGGGGCAGGGGGAGACAATGAGCAGTTCTTC; J: TRBJ2-1; size: .; D: TRBD1; V: TRBV6-5
CDR3: CASSDTPRVPAFF; DNA: TGTGCCAGCAGCGATACGCCGAGGGTCCCGGCTTTCTTT; J: TRBJ1-1; size: .; D: .; V: TRBV13
CDR3: CASSPGGEQYF; DNA: TGTGCCAGCAGTCCAGGGGGCGAGCAGTACTTC; J: TRBJ2-7; size: .; D: TRBD1; V: TRBV6-1
CDR3: CASSELAAASSYNEQFF; DNA: TGTGCCAGCAGTGAATTAGCGGCGGCGAGCTCCTACAATGAGCAGTTCTTC; J: TRBJ2-1; size: once; D: .; V: TRBV25-1
CDR3: CASSFEGSSYNEQFF; DNA: TGTGCCAGCAGCTTTGAGGGAAGCTCCTACAATGAGCAGTTCTTC; J: TRBJ2-1; size: .; D: .; V: TRBV7-3
CDR3: CASSPGTSGGSYNEQFF; DNA: TGTGCCAGCAGCCCGGGGACTAGCGGAGGCTCCTACAATGAGCAGTTCTTC; J: TRBJ2-1; size: .; D: TRBD2; V: TRBV5-8
CDR3: CASSLGQERQNYGYTF; DNA: TGTGCCAGCAGCTTGGGGCAGGAACGACAGAACTATGGCTACACCTTC; J: TRBJ1-2; size: .; D: .; V: TRBV5-4
CDR3: CAWSGQWNQPQHF; DNA: TGTGCCTGGAGCGGACAATGGAATCAGCCCCAGCATTTT; J: TRBJ1-5; size: .; D: .; V: TRBV30
CDR3: CASSSPGLRNTGELFF; DNA: TGTGCCAGCAGCTCACCGGGACTCCGGAACACCGGGGAGCTGTTTTTT; J: TRBJ2-2; size: .; D: .; V: TRBV5-5
CDR3: CASSLDGTYEQYF; DNA: TGTGCCAGCAGCTTGGATGGTACCTACGAGCAGTACTTC; J: TRBJ2-7; size: .; D: .; V: TRBV5-4
CDR3: CASSLSTAYEQFF; DNA: TGTGCCAGCAGTTTATCGACTGCCTATGAGCAGTTCTTC; J: TRBJ2-1; size: .; D: .; V: TRBV28
CDR3: CASSFSGPGELFF; DNA: TGCGCCAGCAGCTTTTCGGGACCCGGGGAGCTGTTTTTT; J: TRBJ2-2; size: .; D: .; V: TRBV5-1
CDR3: CASSEPNEKLFF; DNA: TGTGCCAGCAGTGAGCCGAATGAAAAACTGTTTTTT; J: TRBJ1-4; size: .; D: .; V: TRBV6-5
CDR3: CASSEPEINEKLFF; DNA: TGTGCCAGCAGTGAACCAGAGATTAATGAAAAACTGTTTTTT; J: TRBJ1-4; size: once; D: .; V: TRBV6-1
CDR3: CASSLKDTQYF; DNA: TGTGCCAGCAGTTTAAAAGATACGCAGTATTTT; J: TRBJ2-3; size: once; D: .; V: TRBV6-6
CDR3: CASSQPTGLAGTYEQYF; DNA: TGCGCCAGCAGCCAACCCACTGGACTAGCGGGCACCTACGAGCAGTACTTC; J: TRBJ2-7; size: .; D: TRBD2; V: TRBV4-1
CDR3: CASSQTGTGEAFF; DNA: TGCGCCAGCAGCCAGACAGGGACGGGTGAAGCTTTCTTT; J: TRBJ1-1; size: .; D: TRBD1; V: TRBV5-1
CDR3: CASSLARGEQFF; DNA: TGTGCCAGCAGTTTAGCACGGGGTGAGCAGTTCTTC; J: TRBJ2-1; size: .; D: .; V: TRBV28
CDR3: CASSPSVGSGTEAFF; DNA: TGTGCCAGCAGCCCTTCCGTAGGGTCGGGCACTGAAGCTTTCTTT; J: TRBJ1-1; size: once; D: .; V: TRBV7-6
CDR3: CASSRSDGELFF; DNA: TGTGCCAGCAGTCGATCTGACGGGGAGCTGTTTTTT; J: TRBJ2-2; size: .; D: .; V: TRBV6-6
CDR3: CASRVRGWETEAFF; DNA: TGTGCCAGCAGAGTCAGGGGCTGGGAAACTGAAGCTTTCTTT; J: TRBJ1-1; size: .; D: .; V: TRBV28
CDR3: CAWSEGTDSNQPQHF; DNA: TGTGCCTGGAGTGAGGGGACGGATAGCAATCAGCCCCAGCATTTT; J: TRBJ1-5; size: .; D: .; V: TRBV30
CDR3: CASSLDRNYEQYF; DNA: TGTGCCAGCAGCTTGGACAGAAACTACGAGCAGTACTTC; J: TRBJ2-7; size: .; D: .; V: TRBV5-4
CDR3: CAWSVLAGDNSPLHF; DNA: TGTGCCTGGAGTGTATTGGCAGGGGATAATTCACCCCTCCACTTT; J: TRBJ1-6; size: .; D: .; V: TRBV30
CDR3: CASSPSLIDEQYF; DNA: TGTGCCAGCAGCCCGAGCTTGATTGACGAGCAGTACTTC; J: TRBJ2-7; size: .; D: .; V: TRBV7-9
CDR3: CASSPADSLDYGYTF; DNA: TGTGCCAGTAGTCCCGCGGACAGCCTAGACTATGGCTACACCTTC; J: TRBJ1-2; size: .; D: .; V: TRBV19
CDR3: CASKPAGIYEQYF; DNA: TGTGCCAGTAAACCAGCGGGGATCTACGAGCAGTACTTC; J: TRBJ2-7; size: .; D: TRBD2; V: TRBV19
CDR3: CASSHKLGGTEAFF; DNA: TGTGCCAGCAGCCATAAGTTAGGGGGAACTGAAGCTTTCTTT; J: TRBJ1-1; size: .; D: .; V: TRBV7-9
CDR3: CATESGQLNTGELFF; DNA: TGTGCCACCGAATCCGGACAGTTGAACACCGGGGAGCTGTTTTTT; J: TRBJ2-2; size: once; D: .; V: TRBV10-3
CDR3: CASSLAGLGYEQYF; DNA: TGTGCCAGCAGCTTAGCAGGGTTGGGGTACGAGCAGTACTTC; J: TRBJ2-7; size: .; D: .; V: TRBV7-2
CDR3: CASSLVSGSSGNTIYF; DNA: TGTGCCAGCAGCTTAGTGTCAGGCTCTTCTGGAAACACCATATATTTT; J: TRBJ1-3; size: once; D: .; V: TRBV7-2
CDR3: CASSERGGYEQYF; DNA: TGTGCCAGCAGCGAAAGGGGAGGTTACGAGCAGTACTTC; J: TRBJ2-7; size: .; D: .; V: TRBV11-3
CDR3: CASSEGLGAGLNQPQHF; DNA: TGTGCCAGCAGCGAAGGACTCGGGGCAGGGCTCAATCAGCCCCAGCATTTT; J: TRBJ1-5; size: .; D: .; V: TRBV27
CDR3: CASRRDGGETDTQYF; DNA: TGTGCCAGCAGGAGGGACGGCGGGGAGACAGATACGCAGTATTTT; J: TRBJ2-3; size: .; D: .; V: TRBV6-1
CDR3: CASSRLGTDTQYF; DNA: TGTGCCAGCAGCCGCCTAGGCACAGATACGCAGTATTTT; J: TRBJ2-3; size: .; D: .; V: TRBV7-2
CDR3: CASSFLGQGENTGELFF; DNA: TGTGCCAGCAGTTTCCTCGGGCAGGGGGAGAACACCGGGGAGCTGTTTTTT; J: TRBJ2-2; size: .; D: TRBD1; V: TRBV28